Each of the 14 T cell receptor beta chains below was sequenced from the same sample in a study of cytomegalovirus exposure and HLA in healthy donors. A multiplex PCR was run with 60 Vbeta primers and 13 Jbeta primers. The method was immunoSEQ multiplex PCR; TCRdb's version includes in-frame clones alone and lacks a portion of them. In the table there are approximately 120,000 clones, over 60% of which are singletons. Sample: PBMCs. The receptors were sampled from a man in his 60s in good health and CMV-seropositive.

This chain uses TRBV11-2 with TRBJ1-2; D remains unclear. The CDR3 covers 15 residues. The V gene lost 0 bases and the J gene lost 7 bases, with 15 bases spanning the gap. Germline lookup yields CDR1 SGHAT and CDR2 FQNNGV. Here the CDR3 reads CASSLDLVGLSGYTF. CDR3 DNA: TGTGCCAGCAGCTTAGATCTAGTAGGCTTGAGTGGCTACACCTTC.

There are a few counts of this clone. The chain couples TRBV7-9 to TRBJ1-3; 9 bases map to TRBD1. Unmatched junction bases numbered 7, after V lost 6 bases and J lost 4 bases. Germline CDR1 SEHNR, CDR2 FQNEAQ (reference sequence). There are 15 residues in the CDR3. As DNA, the CDR3 is TGTGCCAGCAGTTCAACAGGGGGCGAGGGAAACACCATATATTTT. Translating it yields CASSSTGGEGNTIYF. Using reference TRBV7-9 and TRBJ1-3 for the parts outside the CDR3, the full variable domain is DTGVSQNPRHKITKRGQNVTFRCDPISEHNRLYWYRQTLGQGPEFLTYFQNEAQLEKSRLLSDRFSAERPKGSFSTLEIQRTEQGDSAMYLCASSSTGGEGNTIYFGEGSWLTVV.

Only a few counts were recorded for this clone. The chain is built from TRBV6-5 and TRBJ2-7; 13 bases agree with TRBD2. Germline V CDR1 and CDR2: MNHEY, SVGAGI. CDR3 size: 15 residues. The V and J ends lost 5 bases and 3 bases, in that order; junction bases with no gene match: 4. CDR3 DNA sequence: TGTGCCAGCAGTCGGACTAGCGGGGGAAACTACGAGCAGTACTTC. Translating it yields CASSRTSGGNYEQYF.

The chain couples TRBV6-5 to TRBJ2-5, with D possibly TRBD1 on 5 matching bases. The end of the DNA aligns better with TRBJ2-7, so the J call may be wrong. Germline loops: CDR1 MNHEY, CDR2 SVGAGI. This CDR3 comprises 11 residues. CDR3 amino acids: CASSRGNEQYF. The CDR3 region has the DNA TGTGCCAGCAGTAGGGGCAACGAGCAGTACTTC.

This rearrangement joins TRBV27 to TRBJ2-7; 12 bases are shared with TRBD2. Germline-derived CDR1 and CDR2 are MNHEY and SMNVEV (reference sequence). V lost 10 bases to trimming and J lost 2 bases; unmatched junction nucleotides: 3. The CDR3 extends over 13 amino acids. CDR3 coding DNA: TGTGCCACCGCTAGCGGGGGGGCCTACGAGCAGTACTTC. Translating it yields CATASGGAYEQYF.

The chain links TRBV10-3 to TRBJ2-3, with 10 positions matching TRBD2. The CDR3 consists of 14 residues. In germline, CDR1 is ENHRY, CDR2 SYGVKD. After removal of 10 bases from V and 4 bases from J, the junction contained 8 bases not matched to a gene. CDR3 sequence (DNA): TGTGCCACAAATCCAGGGACTAGCGCAGATACGCAGTATTTT. As protein: CATNPGTSADTQYF.

This clone was seen a handful of times. The chain joins TRBV5-6 to TRBJ1-2, with 7 bases matching TRBD1. The CDR3 is 12 residues long. The V and J ends lost 6 bases and 2 bases, in that order; junction bases with no gene match: 1. Germline V gene lookup returns CDR1 SGHDT and CDR2 YYEEEE. CDR3 amino acids: CASTTGNYGYTF. Written as DNA, the CDR3 is TGTGCCAGCACGACAGGGAACTATGGCTACACCTTC.

The chain carries TRBV6-5 and TRBJ1-6; 9 positions match TRBD1. This CDR3 spans 15 amino acids. V dropped 4 bases and J dropped 7; count of bases not matched to a gene: 5. Germline assignment: CDR1 MNHEY and CDR2 SVGAGI. CDR3 bases: TGTGCCAGCAGTTTAACAGGGGGCGGGAATTCACCCCTCCACTTT. This codes for CASSLTGGGNSPLHF.

For this clone: The sample carries other DNA sequences with the same CDR3. This chain connects TRBV15 to TRBJ2-5; 7 positions agree with TRBD2. Germline V gene data show CDR1 as LNHNV and CDR2 as YYDKDF (reference sequence). This CDR3 spans 14 amino acids. The junction had 1 base not matched to a gene; V was cut back by 1 base and J by 2 bases. As DNA, the CDR3 is TGTGCCACCAGCAGAGGGGGGGGGCAAGAGACCCAGTACTTC. This translates into CATSRGGGQETQYF. The entire variable domain, with the rest obtained from reference TRBV15 and TRBJ2-5, is as follows: DAMVIQNPRYQVTQFGKPVTLSCSQTLNHNVMYWYQQKSSQAPKLLFHYYDKDFNNEADTPDNFQSRRPNTSFCFLDIRSPGLGDTAMYLCATSRGGGQETQYFGPGTRLLVL.

The J gene is TRBJ2-7, the V gene TRBV6-6; 7 nucleotides line up with TRBD1. The CDR3 contains 15 residues. Germline trimming cut 7 bases from V and 1 base from J; bases unmatched to any gene: 10. Germline CDR1 is MNHNY and CDR2 is SVGAGI (reference sequence). The CDR3 loop reads CASTLQGSRSYEQYF. As DNA, the CDR3 is TGTGCCAGCACTTTACAGGGGTCTAGGTCCTACGAGCAGTACTTC.

This clone has just a few counts. This chain connects TRBV7-8 to TRBJ1-6; 7 bases match TRBD1. The CDR3 has 15 residues. Germline V gives CDR1 SGHVS, CDR2 FQNEAQ. The junction had 7 bases not matched to a gene; V was cut back by 1 base and J by 10 bases. The CDR3 spells CASSLGPGQTSPLHF. DNA for the CDR3: TGTGCCAGCAGCTTAGGACCGGGACAGACGTCACCCCTCCACTTT.

This clone has only a few counts. This sequence joins TRBV2 and TRBJ1-5, with a possible D match to TRBD1 (6 bases). The ends were cut back, 8 bases at V and 9 bases at J, with 17 bases in the middle. This CDR3 spans 13 amino acids. Germline assignment: CDR1 SNHLY and CDR2 FYNNEI. The CDR3 coding sequence is TGTGCCAGCGGTGGGGGGCCACTTGGGCCCCAGCATTTT. Amino acids: CASGGGPLGPQHF.

The V call is TRBV5-4, the J call TRBJ2-3, with 8 positions matching TRBD2. The CDR3 spans 15 residues. V trimming: 4 bases; J trimming: 2 bases; junction bases outside the gene matches: 6. Germline CDR1 and CDR2: SGHNT and YYREEE (reference sequence). CDR3 region: CASSPGLAITDTQYF. As DNA, the CDR3 is TGTGCCAGCAGCCCCGGACTAGCCATCACAGATACGCAGTATTTT.

This rearrangement joins TRBV18 to TRBJ1-6, with 8 positions matching TRBD1. This CDR3 comprises 14 residues. J was trimmed by 18 bases and V by 4 bases; bases with no gene match: 14. CDR1 and CDR2 from the germline V gene are KGHSH and LQKENI. The CDR3 loop is CASSLRTGLVGPHF. CDR3 DNA: TGTGCCAGCTCACTACGGACAGGGTTGGTAGGACCCCACTTT.